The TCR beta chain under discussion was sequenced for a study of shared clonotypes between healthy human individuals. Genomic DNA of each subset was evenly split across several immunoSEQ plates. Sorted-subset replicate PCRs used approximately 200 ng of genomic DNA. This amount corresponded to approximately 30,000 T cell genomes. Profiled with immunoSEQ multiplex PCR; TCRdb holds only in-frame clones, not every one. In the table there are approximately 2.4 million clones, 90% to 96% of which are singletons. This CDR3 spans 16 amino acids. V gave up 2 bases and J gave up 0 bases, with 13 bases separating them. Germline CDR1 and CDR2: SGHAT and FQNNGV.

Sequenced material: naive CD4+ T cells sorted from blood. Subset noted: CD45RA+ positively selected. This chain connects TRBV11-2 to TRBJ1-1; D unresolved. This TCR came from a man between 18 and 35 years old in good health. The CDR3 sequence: CASSLRPGQLNTEAFF. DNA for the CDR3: TGTGCCAGCAGCTTACGCCCCGGGCAGCTGAACACTGAAGCTTTCTTT.